Here is one TCR beta chain with its context. The specificity of this receptor is unknown. Base qualities are missing; no much larger clone stands one base away. This entry is derived from a study of blood T cell repertoires in COVID-19 (dated by TCRdb to 2020 to 2021). With regard to the full study: Collaborator samples came from the United States, Italy and Spain and covered acute and convalescent phases of COVID-19. A de-identified subject ID, COVID-19 status, age in years and sex were almost always included in the sample metadata. Deeply sampled blood TCRbeta repertoires from subjects exposed to, actively infected with, or recovered from COVID-19 were included in the dataset. HLA class I and class II types, where available, came from metadata supplied by the sample provider rather than from assay-based typing. The repertoires were made available in a free public database intended to serve as a resource for research on the immune response to SARS-CoV-2. The prospective study material was composed of cDNA or gDNA derived from T cells, B-cell-depleted T cells, or PBMCs. Samples came from the ongoing ImmuneRACE study (first 160 participants) plus 1,254 subjects from 6 global collaborators.

Results the study describes overall, beyond this receptor: The amount of clinical and demographic metadata varied by source and participant and was provided uncurated.

TCRbeta CDR3 regions were amplified from genomic DNA using the immunoSEQ Assay, a bias-controlled multiplex PCR. In the paper's pipeline: The number of nucleated cells in each sample was estimated from the amplification of reference gene primers within the assay. Sequence reads were collapsed and filtered to measure the absolute abundance of every unique TCRbeta CDR3 rearrangement. For each sample, productive Simpson clonality was calculated as the square root of Simpson's diversity index over productive rearrangements. This is the immuneACCESS table as TCRdb keeps it, with only in-frame sequences that have V and J called. A part of the clones is gone; compared with another copy, unresolved V genes explain less than half, and the rest is unexplained. Clone size and the V and J calls come from that table; the DNA yielded D and trimming. The sample profile shows approximately 500,000 clones; 88% of them were found once. The top ten clones comprise about 1.7% of the sample.

Enrolling through a virtual design, the prospective study's participants ranged in age from roughly 18 to 95 years and lived across 24 United States geographic areas. In the prospective study, cohorts were assigned on the basis of participant-reported clinical history obtained from a screening survey and a study questionnaire. Recovered participants in ImmuneRACE Cohort 3 were defined by two consecutive negative NP/OP PCR tests, clearance by a healthcare professional, or resolution of symptoms. Each participant in the prospective study had whole blood, serum and a nasopharyngeal or oropharyngeal swab collected by mobile phlebotomists. Participants in the prospective study had the option to provide additional blood draws and questionnaires over a roughly 2-month period. Before DNA extraction, blood samples from the prospective study were shipped at room temperature or frozen. Material for sequencing was PBMCs or T cells enriched from blood (not recorded which). The TCR was taken from a woman between 40 and 55 years old who had recovered from COVID-19.

This receptor carries the CDR3 CAISDGRSSYEQYF. The DNA reads as follows: TGTGCCATCAGTGATGGGAGATCATCCTACGAGCAGTACTTC. The chain is encoded by TRBV10-3 joined to TRBJ2-7; a weak D assignment points to TRBD2 (5 bases agree). The germline V gene specifies ENHRY as CDR1 and SYGVKD as CDR2. V is shortened by 3 bases, J by 1 base, and the region joining them spans 10 bases. From cysteine to phenylalanine, the CDR3 is 14 amino acids long. CDR3 DNA only is kept here, 42 bases in frame from base 1.